The next 15 T cell receptor beta chains were all read from a single sample in a study of low-dose radiotherapy and immunotherapy resistance in tumors. Time point reported: after trial treatment. The treatment was: LDRT plus nivolumab, ipilimumab, low-dose cyclophosphamide and aspirin (RACIN trial). TRAV and TRBV primers primed cDNA for both TCRalpha and TCRbeta. TCR amplification used 20 to 25 PCR cycles, a constant-region primer and a V-primer adapter. In TCRdb, the reads were re-called with MiXCR into one record per CDR3 protein. The repertoire holds roughly 40,000 distinct CDR3 sequences, with about 25% as singletons. This sample comprised PBMCs, obtained after low-dose radiotherapy plus immunotherapy. The receptors come from a male donor with prostate cancer.

This clonotype was counted many times. The rearrangement links TRBV7-9 to TRBJ2-7; D not resolved. Germline V CDR1 and CDR2: SEHNR, FQNEAQ (reference sequence). Trimming removed 5 bases from V and 5 bases from J, with 13 bases in between. This CDR3 comprises 13 residues. This CDR3 is CASSTPWFDEQYF. CDR3 in DNA: TGTGCCAGCAGCACGCCTTGGTTTGACGAGCAGTACTTC.

J is TRBJ2-7 and V is TRBV19; a weak D match, TRBD1 (5 bases). Germline CDR1 LNHDA, CDR2 SQIVND (reference sequence). The germline V and J ends were trimmed by 3 bases and 3 bases, with 15 bases remaining between them. This CDR3 is built from 15 residues. The CDR3 protein is CASSIAAQGNYEQYF. CDR3 coding DNA: TGTGCCAGTAGTATTGCGGCCCAGGGTAACTACGAGCAGTACTTC. Variable domain in full (rest from reference TRBV19 and TRBJ2-7): DGGITQSPKYLFRKEGQNVTLSCEQNLNHDAMYWYRQDPGQGLRLIYYSQIVNDFQKGDIAEGYSVSREKKESFPLTVTSAQKNPTAFYLCASSIAAQGNYEQYFGPGTRLTVT.

This clonotype was detected many times. The V call is TRBV20-1, the J call TRBJ2-3; D possibly corresponds to TRBD2 (5 bases). In germline, CDR1 is DFQATT, CDR2 SNEGSKA (reference sequence). The ends were cut back, 0 bases at V and 2 bases at J, with 12 bases in the middle. This CDR3 is 15 amino acids long. CDR3 nucleotides: TGCAGTGCTAGAGATCCTGGACTCCTCACAGATACGCAGTATTTT. This gives the protein CSARDPGLLTDTQYF.

At least ten counts were recorded for this clonotype. The chain recombines TRBV20-1 with TRBJ2-3; TRBD2 aligns across 11 bases. V dropped 4 bases and J dropped 4; count of bases not matched to a gene: 4. This CDR3 comprises 14 residues. Germline CDR1 reads DFQATT; CDR2 reads SNEGSKA (reference sequence). This CDR3 reads CSAILAGGSDTQYF. The CDR3 coding sequence is TGCAGTGCTATCCTAGCGGGAGGTTCAGATACGCAGTATTTT.

This clonotype was observed at least ten times. The J gene is TRBJ2-5, the V gene TRBV3-1; 14 nucleotides line up with TRBD2. The CDR3 contains 18 residues. Trimming at V came to 0 bases and at J to 7 bases, leaving 10 bases not matched to a gene. From germline, CDR1 is LGHDT and CDR2 YNNKEL (reference sequence). CDR3 sequence: CASSQDLRTSGGLGTQYF. DNA for the CDR3: TGTGCCAGCAGCCAAGACCTTCGGACTAGCGGGGGGTTGGGGACCCAGTACTTC.

This clonotype occurred many times. The V gene is TRBV14, the J gene TRBJ2-1, with TRBD2 matching 12 bases. The V gene's germline CDR1 is SGHDN and CDR2 FVKESK. CDR3 length: 15 residues. Trimming took 4 bases from V and 4 from J; bases not matched to a gene: 2. CDR3 amino acids: CASSRLAGAYNEQFF. The CDR3 DNA sequence: TGTGCCAGCAGCCGACTAGCGGGGGCTTACAATGAGCAGTTCTTC. Drawing the rest from reference TRBV14 and TRBJ2-1, the complete variable domain is EAGVTQFPSHSVIEKGQTVTLRCDPISGHDNLYWYRRVMGKEIKFLLHFVKESKQDESGMPNNRFLAERTGGTYSTLKVQPAELEDSGVYFCASSRLAGAYNEQFFGPGTRLTVL.

As regards this clonotype: This is likely an artifact of a read error, given a far larger clone one base away. The chain couples TRBV24-1 to TRBJ2-7, with 7 bases lining up with TRBD1. V was pared by 11 bases and J by 3 bases, with 18 bases of the junction left unmatched. Germline CDR1 KGHDR, CDR2 SFDVKD. The CDR3 runs 16 residues. For the CDR3, the DNA is TGTGCCAGCAGAACAACGAGACTGGGACAGATCTACGAGCAGTACTTC. It yields the protein CASRTTRLGQIYEQYF.

This sequence joins TRBV27 and TRBJ2-7; 7 bases map to TRBD2. CDR3 length equals 17 residues. V dropped 2 bases and J dropped 0; count of bases not matched to a gene: 10. Germline V gene sequence: CDR1 MNHEY, CDR2 SMNVEV (reference sequence). CDR3 nucleotide sequence: TGTGCCAGCAGTTTAACTAGCGCCTTATCGAGCTCCTACGAGCAGTACTTC. This codes for CASSLTSALSSSYEQYF.

As regards this clonotype: A read error is the likely source, as a far larger clone sits one nucleotide away. V is TRBV2 and J is TRBJ2-7; possibly TRBD2 for D (6 bases). V was shortened by 6 bases and J by 1 base, with 16 bases between the two germline ends. Germline loops: CDR1 SNHLY, CDR2 FYNNEI. This CDR3 comprises 15 residues. CDR3 coding DNA: TGTGCCAGCAGCTCTGGGGGGTATGCATCCTACGAGCAGTACTTC. Translating it yields CASSSGGYASYEQYF.

This clonotype was counted ten times or more. V gene TRBV9 combines with J gene TRBJ2-5, with D possibly TRBD2 on 6 matching bases. V lost 3 bases and J 1 base, leaving 13 bases between the germline ends. CDR1 is SGDLS and CDR2 is YYNGEE in the germline V gene. CDR3 size: 15 residues. CDR3 amino acids: CASSASGTGQETQYF. The CDR3 nucleotides read TGTGCCAGCAGCGCGTCCGGGACTGGCCAAGAGACCCAGTACTTC.

There are many counts of this clonotype. The chain combines TRBV5-5 with TRBJ2-7, with no clear D. This CDR3 is 13 amino acids long. Germline V lookup: CDR1 SGHKS, CDR2 YYEKEE (reference sequence). Trimming took 2 bases from V and 4 from J, leaving 10 bases between them. CDR3: CASSFGRNYEQYF. The CDR3 nucleotides are TGTGCCAGCAGCTTCGGACGGAATTACGAGCAGTACTTC.

Concerning this clonotype itself: Since a far larger clone is one base different, this is likely a read error. J is TRBJ2-5 and V is TRBV5-1; D is possibly TRBD1 or TRBD2 (5 bases each). In germline, CDR1 is SGHRS, CDR2 YFSETQ. The CDR3 is made up of 14 amino acids. The CDR3 nucleotides are TGTGCCAGCAGACTCCCGGGGCTCGAGGAGACCCCGTACTTC. Translated, it gives CASRLPGLEETPYF. The full variable domain, rest sourced from reference TRBV5-1 and TRBJ2-5, is KAGVTQTPRYLIKTRGQQVTLSCSPISGHRSVSWYQQTPGQGLQFLFEYFSETQRNKGNFPGRFSGRQFSNSRSEMNVSTLELGDSALYLCASRLPGLEETPYFGPGTRLLVL.

This clonotype has a count of ten or more. The chain employs TRBV6-6 and TRBJ2-1, with 8 positions matching TRBD1. CDR1 is MNHNY, CDR2 SVGAGI, per germline (reference sequence). This CDR3 comprises 13 residues. V dropped 6 bases and J dropped 6; count of bases not matched to a gene: 4. The CDR3 nucleotides are TGTGCCAGCAGCTGGGACAGGTTCAATGAGCAGTTCTTC. It yields the protein CASSWDRFNEQFF.

The chain recombines TRBV4-1 with TRBJ1-5; possibly TRBD1 for D (5 bases). Germline V gene sequence: CDR1 MGHRA, CDR2 YSYEKL. The germline V and J ends were trimmed by 3 bases and 0 bases, with 9 bases remaining between them. The CDR3 spans 15 residues. The CDR3 here is CASSQAGNSNQPQHF. Here the CDR3 DNA reads TGCGCCAGCAGCCAGGCAGGGAATAGCAATCAGCCCCAGCATTTT.

This clonotype was detected many times. This sequence joins TRBV4-1 and TRBJ2-5; D unclear. The CDR3 is 14 residues long. The germline CDR1 and CDR2 sequences are MGHRA and YSYEKL. V lost 1 base and J lost 2, with 8 bases in between. CDR3: CASSQVGLQETQYF. CDR3 sequence (DNA): TGCGCCAGCAGCCAAGTGGGGTTACAAGAGACCCAGTACTTC.